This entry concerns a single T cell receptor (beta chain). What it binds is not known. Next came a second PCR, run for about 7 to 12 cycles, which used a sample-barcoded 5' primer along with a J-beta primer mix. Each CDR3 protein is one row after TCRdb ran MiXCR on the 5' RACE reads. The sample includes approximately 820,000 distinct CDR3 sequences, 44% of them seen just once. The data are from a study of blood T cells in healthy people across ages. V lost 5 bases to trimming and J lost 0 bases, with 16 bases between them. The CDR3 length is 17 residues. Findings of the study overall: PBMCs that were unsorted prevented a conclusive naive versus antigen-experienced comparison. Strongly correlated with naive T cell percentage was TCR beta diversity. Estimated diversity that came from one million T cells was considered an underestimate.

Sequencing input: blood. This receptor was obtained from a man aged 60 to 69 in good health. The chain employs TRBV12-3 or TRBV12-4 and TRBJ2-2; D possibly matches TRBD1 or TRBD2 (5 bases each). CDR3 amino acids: CASSPTWGTSNTGELFF. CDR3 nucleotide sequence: TGTGCCAGCAGTCCGACATGGGGGACGTCGAACACCGGGGAGCTGTTTTTT.